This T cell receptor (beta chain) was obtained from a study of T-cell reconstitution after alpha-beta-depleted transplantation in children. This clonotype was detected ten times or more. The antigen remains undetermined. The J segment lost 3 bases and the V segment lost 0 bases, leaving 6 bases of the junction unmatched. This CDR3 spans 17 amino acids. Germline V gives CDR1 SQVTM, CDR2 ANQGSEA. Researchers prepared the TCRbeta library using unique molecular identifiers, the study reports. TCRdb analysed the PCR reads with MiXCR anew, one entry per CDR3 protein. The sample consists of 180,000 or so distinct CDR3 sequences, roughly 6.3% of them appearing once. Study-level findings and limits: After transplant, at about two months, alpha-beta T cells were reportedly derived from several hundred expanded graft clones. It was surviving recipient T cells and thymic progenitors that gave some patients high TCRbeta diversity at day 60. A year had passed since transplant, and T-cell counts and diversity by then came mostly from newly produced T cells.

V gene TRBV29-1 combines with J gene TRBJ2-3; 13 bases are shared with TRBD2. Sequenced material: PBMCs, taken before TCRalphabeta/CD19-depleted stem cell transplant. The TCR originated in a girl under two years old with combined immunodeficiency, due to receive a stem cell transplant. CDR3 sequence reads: CSVEEPTSGRGTDTQYF. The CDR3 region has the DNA TGCAGCGTTGAAGAGCCAACTAGCGGGAGGGGGACAGATACGCAGTATTTT.